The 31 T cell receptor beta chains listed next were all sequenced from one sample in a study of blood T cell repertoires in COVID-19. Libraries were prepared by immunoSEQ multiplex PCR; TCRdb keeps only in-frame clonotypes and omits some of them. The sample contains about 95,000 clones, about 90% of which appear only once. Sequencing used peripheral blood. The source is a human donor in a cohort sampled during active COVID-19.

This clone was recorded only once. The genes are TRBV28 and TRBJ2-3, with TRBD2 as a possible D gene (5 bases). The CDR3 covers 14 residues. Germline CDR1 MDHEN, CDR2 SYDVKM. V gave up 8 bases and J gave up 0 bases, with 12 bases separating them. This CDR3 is CASSYGDSTDTQYF. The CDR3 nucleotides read TGTGCCAGCTCTTACGGGGATAGCACAGATACGCAGTATTTT.

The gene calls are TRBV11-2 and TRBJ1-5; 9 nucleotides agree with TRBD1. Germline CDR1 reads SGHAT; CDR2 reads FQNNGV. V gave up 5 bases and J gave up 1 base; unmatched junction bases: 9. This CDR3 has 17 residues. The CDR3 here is CASSPRDRADSNQPQHF. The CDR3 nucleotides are TGTGCCAGCAGCCCCCGGGACAGGGCAGACAGCAATCAGCCCCAGCATTTT.

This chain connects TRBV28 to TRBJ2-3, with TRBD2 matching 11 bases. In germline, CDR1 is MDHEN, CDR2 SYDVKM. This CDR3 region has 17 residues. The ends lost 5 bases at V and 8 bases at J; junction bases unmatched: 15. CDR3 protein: CASSTRTSGRTLTTQYF. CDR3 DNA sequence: TGTGCCAGCAGTACGAGGACTAGCGGGCGTACGTTAACTACGCAGTATTTT.

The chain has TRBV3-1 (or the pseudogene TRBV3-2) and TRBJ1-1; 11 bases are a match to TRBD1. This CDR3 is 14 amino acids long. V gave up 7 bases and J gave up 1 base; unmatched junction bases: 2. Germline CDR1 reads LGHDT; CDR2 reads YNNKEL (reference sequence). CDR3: CASTGTGGNTEAFF. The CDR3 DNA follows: TGTGCCAGCACCGGGACAGGGGGGAACACTGAAGCTTTCTTT.

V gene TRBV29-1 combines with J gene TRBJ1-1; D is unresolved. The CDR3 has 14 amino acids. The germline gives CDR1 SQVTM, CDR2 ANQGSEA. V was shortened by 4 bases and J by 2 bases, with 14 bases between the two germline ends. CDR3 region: CSVGKSQSNTEAFF. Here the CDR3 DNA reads TGCAGCGTTGGTAAGTCGCAGTCAAACACTGAAGCTTTCTTT.

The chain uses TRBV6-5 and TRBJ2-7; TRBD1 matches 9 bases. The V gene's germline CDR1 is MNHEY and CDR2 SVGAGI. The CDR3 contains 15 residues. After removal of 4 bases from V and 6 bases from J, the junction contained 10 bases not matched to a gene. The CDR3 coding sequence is TGTGCCAGCAGTTCATACAGGGGGCGCGCGTCCGAGCAGTACTTC. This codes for CASSSYRGRASEQYF.

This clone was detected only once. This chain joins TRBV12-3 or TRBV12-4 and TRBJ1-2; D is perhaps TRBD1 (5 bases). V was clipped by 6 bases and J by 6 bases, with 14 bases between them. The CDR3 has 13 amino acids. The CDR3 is CASRNDRIHGYTF. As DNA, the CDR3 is TGTGCCAGCAGAAACGACAGAATCCATGGCTACACCTTC.

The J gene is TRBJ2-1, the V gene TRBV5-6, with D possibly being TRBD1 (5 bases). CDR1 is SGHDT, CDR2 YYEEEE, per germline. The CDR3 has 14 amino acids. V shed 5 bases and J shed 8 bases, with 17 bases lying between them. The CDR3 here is CASSMDTPGYEQFF. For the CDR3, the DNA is TGTGCCAGCAGTATGGACACCCCTGGTTATGAGCAGTTCTTC.

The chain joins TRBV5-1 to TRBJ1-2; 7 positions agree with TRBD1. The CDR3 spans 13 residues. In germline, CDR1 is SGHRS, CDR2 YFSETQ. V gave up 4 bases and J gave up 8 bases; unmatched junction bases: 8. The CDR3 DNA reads TGCGCCAGCAGCCAGGGGAACAGGGGCGGCTACACCTTC. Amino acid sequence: CASSQGNRGGYTF.

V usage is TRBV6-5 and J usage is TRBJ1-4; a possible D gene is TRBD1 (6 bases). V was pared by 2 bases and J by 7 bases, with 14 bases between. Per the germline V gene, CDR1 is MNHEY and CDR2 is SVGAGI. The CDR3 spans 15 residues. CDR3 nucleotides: TGTGCCAGCAGTTACGTACAGGGAATAGGTGAAAAACTGTTTTTT. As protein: CASSYVQGIGEKLFF.

The CDR3 spells CASSYPLVKTGNTIYF. The DNA of the CDR3 is TGTGCCAGCAGTTACCCTCTAGTAAAAACTGGAAACACCATATATTTT. This sequence joins TRBV6-6 and TRBJ1-3; D unresolved. The CDR3 consists of 16 residues. Trimming stripped 2 bases from V and 2 bases from J, with 13 bases between. From germline, CDR1 is MNHNY and CDR2 SVGAGI (reference sequence).

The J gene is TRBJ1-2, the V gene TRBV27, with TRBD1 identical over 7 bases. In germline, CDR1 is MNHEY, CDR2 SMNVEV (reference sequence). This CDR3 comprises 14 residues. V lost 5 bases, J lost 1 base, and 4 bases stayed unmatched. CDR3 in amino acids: CASSRDSRNYGYTF. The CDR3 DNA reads TGTGCCAGCAGTCGGGACAGCCGTAACTATGGCTACACCTTC.

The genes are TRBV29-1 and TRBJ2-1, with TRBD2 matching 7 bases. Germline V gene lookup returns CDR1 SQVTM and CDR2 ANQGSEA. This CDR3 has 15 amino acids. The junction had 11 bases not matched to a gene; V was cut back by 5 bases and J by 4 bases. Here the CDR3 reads CSVLNRLADYNEQFF. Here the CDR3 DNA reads TGCAGCGTTCTGAACCGACTAGCCGATTACAATGAGCAGTTCTTC.

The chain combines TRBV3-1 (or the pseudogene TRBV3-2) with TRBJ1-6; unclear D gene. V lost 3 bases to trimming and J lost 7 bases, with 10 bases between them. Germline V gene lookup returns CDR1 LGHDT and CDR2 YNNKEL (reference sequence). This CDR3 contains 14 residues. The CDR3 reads CASSHKHLNSPLHF. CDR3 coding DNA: TGTGCCAGCAGCCATAAACACCTGAATTCACCCCTCCACTTT.

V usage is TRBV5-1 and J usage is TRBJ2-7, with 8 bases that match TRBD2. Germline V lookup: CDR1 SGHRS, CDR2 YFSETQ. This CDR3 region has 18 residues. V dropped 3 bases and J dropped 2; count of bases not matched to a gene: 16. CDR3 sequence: CASSWGLLSGGSAYEQYF. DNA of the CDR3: TGCGCCAGCAGCTGGGGCCTCTTGAGCGGGGGTTCCGCCTACGAGCAGTACTTC.

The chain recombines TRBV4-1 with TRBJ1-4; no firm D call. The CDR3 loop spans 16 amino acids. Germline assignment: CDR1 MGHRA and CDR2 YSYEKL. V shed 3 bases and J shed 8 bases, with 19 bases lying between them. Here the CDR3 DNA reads TGCGCCAGCAGCCAGACGGCTGTGGCAGGTGGAGAAAAACTGTTTTTT. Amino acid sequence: CASSQTAVAGGEKLFF.

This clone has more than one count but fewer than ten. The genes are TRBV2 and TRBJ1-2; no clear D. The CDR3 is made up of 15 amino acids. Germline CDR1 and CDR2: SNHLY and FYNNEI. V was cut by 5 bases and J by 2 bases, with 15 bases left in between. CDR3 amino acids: CASSTKPDLNYGYTF. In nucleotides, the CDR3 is TGTGCCAGCAGTACTAAACCCGACTTGAACTATGGCTACACCTTC.

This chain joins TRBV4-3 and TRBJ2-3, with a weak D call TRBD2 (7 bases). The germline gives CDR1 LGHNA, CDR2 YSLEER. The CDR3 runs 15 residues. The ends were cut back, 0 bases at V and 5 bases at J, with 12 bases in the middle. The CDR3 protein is CASSQEGGPVDTQYF. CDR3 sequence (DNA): TGCGCCAGCAGCCAAGAGGGGGGGCCGGTAGATACGCAGTATTTT.

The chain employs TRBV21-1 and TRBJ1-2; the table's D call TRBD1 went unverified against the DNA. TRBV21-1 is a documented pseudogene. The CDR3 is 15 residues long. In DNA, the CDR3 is TGTGCCAGCAGCATCAGACAGGGGTGGCACTATGGCTACACCTTC. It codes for CASSIRQGWHYGYTF.

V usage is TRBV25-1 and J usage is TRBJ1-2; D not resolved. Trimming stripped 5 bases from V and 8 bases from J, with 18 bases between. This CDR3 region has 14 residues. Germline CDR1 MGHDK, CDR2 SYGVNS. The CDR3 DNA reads TGTGCCAGCAGTTCCCTTGGCGGGATTGACGGCTACACCTTC. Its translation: CASSSLGGIDGYTF.

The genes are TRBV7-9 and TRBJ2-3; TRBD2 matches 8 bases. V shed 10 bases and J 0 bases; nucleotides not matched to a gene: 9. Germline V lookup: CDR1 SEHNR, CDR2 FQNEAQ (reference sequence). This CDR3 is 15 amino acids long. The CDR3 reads CATRAGGASTDTQYF. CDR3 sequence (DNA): TGTGCCACCCGGGCCGGGGGGGCTAGCACAGATACGCAGTATTTT.

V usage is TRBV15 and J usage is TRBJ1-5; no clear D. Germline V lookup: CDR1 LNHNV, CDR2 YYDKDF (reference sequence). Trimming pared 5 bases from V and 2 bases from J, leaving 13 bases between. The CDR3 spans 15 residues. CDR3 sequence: CATSPTRGGNQPQHF. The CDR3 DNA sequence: TGTGCCACCAGCCCGACCCGGGGTGGCAATCAGCCCCAGCATTTT.

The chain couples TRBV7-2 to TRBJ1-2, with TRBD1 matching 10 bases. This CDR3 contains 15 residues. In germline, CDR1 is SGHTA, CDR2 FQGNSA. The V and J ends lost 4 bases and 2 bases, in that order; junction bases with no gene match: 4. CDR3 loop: CASSSDRGSNYGYTF. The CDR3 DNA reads TGTGCCAGCAGCTCGGACAGGGGGTCCAACTATGGCTACACCTTC.

The CDR3 reads CASARGDRNEQFF. The CDR3 DNA is TGTGCTAGTGCCCGCGGGGACCGGAATGAGCAGTTCTTC. This sequence joins TRBV12-5 and TRBJ2-1; D is possibly TRBD2 (6 bases). The CDR3 contains 13 residues. Germline V gene data show CDR1 as LGHNT and CDR2 as FRNRAP. V was cut by 7 bases and J by 7 bases, with 14 bases left in between.

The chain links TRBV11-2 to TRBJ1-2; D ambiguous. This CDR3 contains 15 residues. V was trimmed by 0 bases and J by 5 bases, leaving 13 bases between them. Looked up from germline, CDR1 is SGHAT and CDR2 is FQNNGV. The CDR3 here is CASSLDGDVGYGYTF. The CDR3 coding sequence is TGTGCCAGCAGCTTAGACGGGGATGTGGGGTATGGCTACACCTTC.

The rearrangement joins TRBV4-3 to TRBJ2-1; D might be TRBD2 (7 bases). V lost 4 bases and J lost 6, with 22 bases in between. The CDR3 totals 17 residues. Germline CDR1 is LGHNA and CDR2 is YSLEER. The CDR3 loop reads CASSRRSGGGGFNEQFF. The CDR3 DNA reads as TGCGCCAGCAGCCGACGTTCTGGGGGGGGCGGTTTCAATGAGCAGTTCTTC.

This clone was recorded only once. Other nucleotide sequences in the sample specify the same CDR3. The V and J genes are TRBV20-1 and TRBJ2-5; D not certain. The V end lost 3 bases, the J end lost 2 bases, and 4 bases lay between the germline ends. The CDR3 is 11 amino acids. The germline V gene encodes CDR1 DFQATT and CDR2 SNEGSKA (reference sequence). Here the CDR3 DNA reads TGCAGTGCTAGCTTACAAGAGACCCAGTACTTC. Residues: CSASLQETQYF.

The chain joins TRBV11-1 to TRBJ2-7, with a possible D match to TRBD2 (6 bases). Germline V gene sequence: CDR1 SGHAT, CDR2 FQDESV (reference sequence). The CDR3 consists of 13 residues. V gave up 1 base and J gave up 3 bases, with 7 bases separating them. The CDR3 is CASSLGRDYEQYF. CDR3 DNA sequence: TGTGCCAGCAGCTTAGGGAGGGACTACGAGCAGTACTTC.

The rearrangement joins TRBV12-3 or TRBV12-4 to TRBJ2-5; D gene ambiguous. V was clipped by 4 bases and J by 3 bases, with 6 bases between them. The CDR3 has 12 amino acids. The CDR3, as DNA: TGTGCCAGCAGTTCCGGTGAAGAGACCCAGTACTTC. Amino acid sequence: CASSSGEETQYF.

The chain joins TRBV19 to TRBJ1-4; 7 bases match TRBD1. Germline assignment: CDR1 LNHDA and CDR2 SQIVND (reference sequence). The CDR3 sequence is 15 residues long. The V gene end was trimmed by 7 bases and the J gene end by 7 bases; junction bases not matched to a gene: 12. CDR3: CASTRQGPSGEKLFF. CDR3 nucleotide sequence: TGTGCCAGTACTCGACAGGGACCCTCCGGTGAAAAACTGTTTTTT.

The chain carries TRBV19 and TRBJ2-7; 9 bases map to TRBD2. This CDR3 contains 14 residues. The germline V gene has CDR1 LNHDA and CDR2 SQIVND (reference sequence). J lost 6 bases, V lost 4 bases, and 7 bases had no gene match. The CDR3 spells CASSRGGLALEQYF. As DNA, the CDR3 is TGTGCCAGTAGTAGAGGGGGACTAGCTCTCGAGCAGTACTTC. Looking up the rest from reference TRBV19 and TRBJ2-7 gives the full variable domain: DGGITQSPKYLFRKEGQNVTLSCEQNLNHDAMYWYRQDPGQGLRLIYYSQIVNDFQKGDIAEGYSVSREKKESFPLTVTSAQKNPTAFYLCASSRGGLALEQYFGPGTRLTVT.